This T cell receptor beta chain was documented in a study of Graves' ophthalmopathy and Graves' hyperthyroidism. As the template, RNA transcripts were used to amplify TCR beta CDR3 regions. After a first-round RT-PCR with HTBI primers, a second-round multiplex PCR was run. MiXCR, applied by TCRdb to the multiplex PCR reads, yields one record per CDR3 protein. The sample carries almost 750,000 distinct CDR3 sequences, approximately 40% recorded once. This clonotype was detected ten times or more. Trimming shortened V by 0 bases and J by 6 bases, and 17 bases separated the two germline ends. This CDR3 contains 16 residues. Germline V gene sequence: CDR1 SEHNR, CDR2 FQNEAQ (reference sequence).

Sequencing was done on a sample of peripheral blood. The rearrangement uses TRBV7-9 and TRBJ1-2; perhaps TRBD1 as D (5 bases). This TCR was recovered from an adult man with Graves' ophthalmopathy. In nucleotides, the CDR3 is TGTGCCAGCAGCTTAGCGCTCGGGCAGGGAAAGGATGGCTACACCTTC. Protein sequence: CASSLALGQGKDGYTF.